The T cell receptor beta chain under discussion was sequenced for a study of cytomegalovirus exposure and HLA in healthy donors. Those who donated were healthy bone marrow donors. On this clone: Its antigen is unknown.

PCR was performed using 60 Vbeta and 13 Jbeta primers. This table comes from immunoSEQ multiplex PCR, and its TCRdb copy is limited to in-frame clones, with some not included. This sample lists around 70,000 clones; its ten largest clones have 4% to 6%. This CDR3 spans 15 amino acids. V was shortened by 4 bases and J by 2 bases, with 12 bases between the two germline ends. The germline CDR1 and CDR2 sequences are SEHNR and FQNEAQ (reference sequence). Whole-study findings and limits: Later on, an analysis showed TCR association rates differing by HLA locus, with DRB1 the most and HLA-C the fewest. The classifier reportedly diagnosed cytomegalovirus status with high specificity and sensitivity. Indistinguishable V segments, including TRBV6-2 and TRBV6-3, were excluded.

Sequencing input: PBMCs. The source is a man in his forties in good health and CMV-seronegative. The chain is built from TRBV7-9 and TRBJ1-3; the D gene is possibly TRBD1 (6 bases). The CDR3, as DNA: TGTGCCAGCAGCTCGGCCTCAGGGGCTGGAAACACCATATATTTT. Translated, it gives CASSSASGAGNTIYF.